A selection of T cell receptor beta chains follows, all from one sample in a study of T cells in Graves' hyperthyroidism and ophthalmopathy. MiXCR, applied by TCRdb to the multiplex PCR reads, yields one record per CDR3 protein. Of more than 550,000 distinct CDR3 sequences listed, nearly 45% were seen once; the top ten hold under 8.5%. The sample taken for sequencing was peripheral blood or thyroid tissue (not recorded which). The receptors stem from an adult man with Graves' disease, either hyperthyroidism or ophthalmopathy (not recorded which). Both conserved end residues are part of each CDR3. The D gene is left open where the match is weak. Rows may omit the clone size; those that give it use once, few, many or a size class.

d_gene | abundance | j_gene | v_gene | CDR3aa | CDR3nt
. | . | TRBJ1-1 | TRBV29-1 | CSVVQGEAFF | TGCAGCGTTGTACAGGGTGAAGCTTTCTTT
. | many | TRBJ2-7 | TRBV9 | CASSSGTAPYEQYF | TGTGCCAGCAGCTCCGGGACGGCCCCCTACGAGCAGTACTTC
. | once | TRBJ2-3 | TRBV7-6 | CASSLEFFRDTQYF | TGTGCCAGCAGCTTAGAGTTCTTCCGGGATACGCAGTATTTT
. | few | TRBJ2-2 | TRBV7-9 | CASSLAGAGGELFF | TGTGCCAGCAGCTTGGCGGGGGCCGGCGGGGAGCTGTTTTTT
. | . | TRBJ2-7 | TRBV20-1 | CSAGGGAGAYEQYF | TGCAGTGCTGGAGGGGGCGCTGGGGCCTACGAGCAGTACTTC
TRBD1 | many | TRBJ2-7 | TRBV5-1 | CASSYGDRGLDEQYF | TGCGCCAGCAGCTACGGGGACAGGGGGCTTGACGAGCAGTACTTC
. | . | TRBJ1-1 | TRBV29-1 | CSVSGPGVEAFF | TGCAGCGTTTCCGGACCGGGGGTTGAAGCTTTCTTT
. | few | TRBJ1-4 | TRBV7-9 | CASSETAATNEKLFF | TGTGCCAGCAGCGAGACGGCCGCAACTAATGAAAAACTGTTTTTT
. | many | TRBJ1-2 | TRBV19 | CASSEGRRGYTF | TGTGCCAGTAGTGAGGGCAGGCGGGGCTACACCTTC
TRBD1 | many | TRBJ1-4 | TRBV2 | CASSVYRGNEKLFF | TGTGCCAGCAGTGTATACAGGGGGAATGAAAAACTGTTTTTT
. | . | TRBJ1-2 | TRBV30 | CAWSAWRTNYGYTF | TGTGCCTGGAGTGCATGGAGAACTAACTATGGCTACACCTTC
. | many | TRBJ2-7 | TRBV10-3 | CAAGWGGESYEQYF | TGTGCCGCAGGGTGGGGAGGTGAATCCTACGAGCAGTACTTC
TRBD1 | . | TRBJ2-6 | TRBV2 | CASSPRQGGGNTEAF | TGTGCCAGCAGTCCTAGACAGGGGGGAGGGAACACTGAAGCTTTC
. | many | TRBJ1-1 | TRBV7-2 | CASSLGSGYAEAFF | TGTGCCAGCAGCTTAGGGAGCGGGTACGCTGAAGCTTTCTTT
. | many | TRBJ1-5 | TRBV2 | CASSSRGGTGNQPQHF | TGTGCCAGCAGTTCCCGCGGAGGGACGGGCAATCAGCCCCAGCATTTT
. | few | TRBJ2-7 | TRBV9 | CASSQAAAGWEQYF | TGTGCCAGCAGCCAAGCGGCGGCAGGGTGGGAGCAGTACTTC
TRBD1 | . | TRBJ1-2 | TRBV10-3 | CAISPDREVGYTF | TGTGCCATCAGTCCGGACAGGGAGGTCGGCTACACCTTC
. | many | TRBJ1-1 | TRBV9 | CASSGTTGLNTEAFF | TGTGCCAGCAGCGGTACCACAGGGTTGAACACTGAAGCTTTCTTT
. | . | TRBJ1-1 | TRBV12-3/TRBV12-4 | CASSLRLEMNTEAFF | TGTGCCAGCAGTTTAAGGCTCGAGATGAACACTGAAGCTTTCTTT
. | many | TRBJ1-3 | TRBV29-1 | CSVSTPYSGNTIYF | TGCAGCGTTTCCACACCATACTCTGGAAACACCATATATTTT
. | many | TRBJ1-2 | TRBV7-8 | CASSLVGGGDYGYTF | TGTGCCAGCAGCTTAGTCGGTGGGGGCGACTATGGCTACACCTTC
TRBD2 | many | TRBJ2-7 | TRBV19 | CASSTLAGHYEQYF | TGTGCCAGTAGTACACTAGCGGGGCATTACGAGCAGTACTTC
TRBD1 | . | TRBJ1-5 | TRBV7-2 | CVSSPRKDRGEPQHF | TGTGTCAGCAGCCCGAGAAAGGACAGGGGGGAGCCCCAGCATTTT
TRBD1 | many | TRBJ2-5 | TRBV5-1 | CASSLGTGEETQYF | TGTGCCAGCAGCTTAGGAACAGGGGAAGAGACCCAGTACTTC
. | . | TRBJ1-1 | TRBV7-2 | CASSKSTLVGGGTEAFF | TGTGCCAGCAGCAAATCAACTCTCGTTGGGGGCGGCACTGAAGCTTTCTTT
. | once | TRBJ2-7 | TRBV7-2 | CASTEGWEQYF | TGTGCCAGCACCGAAGGGTGGGAGCAGTACTTC
. | many | TRBJ1-2 | TRBV7-2 | CASSLNPGNGYTF | TGTGCCAGCAGCTTAAATCCGGGAAACGGCTACACCTTC
. | . | TRBJ2-2 | TRBV7-9 | CASSLGGTPGTGELFF | TGTGCCAGCAGTTTGGGCGGGACCCCGGGCACCGGGGAGCTGTTTTTT
. | . | TRBJ2-7 | TRBV9 | CASSVAGFTGDFSYEQYF | TGTGCCAGCAGCGTTGCAGGGTTCACCGGGGACTTCTCCTACGAGCAGTACTTC
. | many | TRBJ1-2 | TRBV2 | CASIPAPNYGYTF | TGTGCCAGCATCCCAGCACCTAACTATGGCTACACCTTC
. | many | TRBJ1-2 | TRBV7-9 | CASSLGGSYGYTF | TGTGCCAGCAGCTTAGGAGGGAGCTATGGCTACACCTTC
TRBD1 | . | TRBJ2-7 | TRBV29-1 | CSVGRQGESEQYF | TGCAGCGTTGGGAGACAGGGGGAGTCCGAGCAGTACTTC
TRBD1 | . | TRBJ1-5 | TRBV4-2 | CASSQEQGPDQPQHF | TGTGCCAGCAGCCAAGAACAGGGGCCGGATCAGCCCCAGCATTTT
. | few | TRBJ2-7 | TRBV7-8 | CASSSLQGYEQYF | TGTGCCAGCAGCTCCCTACAGGGTTACGAGCAGTACTTC
. | once | TRBJ1-1 | TRBV11-1 | CASSVRASPYGNTEAFF | TGTGCCAGCAGCGTTCGGGCCAGCCCTTATGGGAACACTGAAGCTTTCTTT
TRBD1 | . | TRBJ2-7 | TRBV14 | CASSRTGGNGQYF | TGTGCCAGCAGCCGGACAGGGGGCAACGGGCAGTACTTC
TRBD1 | few | TRBJ1-5 | TRBV19 | CASNPGQGSNQPQHF | TGTGCCAGCAATCCGGGACAGGGAAGCAATCAGCCCCAGCATTTT
. | few | TRBJ1-1 | TRBV6-5 | CASSYGGRTFF | TGTGCCAGCAGTTATGGGGGGAGGACTTTCTTT
. | few | TRBJ1-1 | TRBV5-1 | CASSLEAGTKTEAFF | TGCGCCAGCAGCTTGGAGGCCGGTACAAAAACTGAAGCTTTCTTT
. | . | TRBJ2-5 | TRBV12-3/TRBV12-4 | CASSRDTRRETQYF | TGTGCCAGCAGCCGGGACACCAGGCGGGAGACCCAGTACTTC
TRBD1 | . | TRBJ1-4 | TRBV7-9 | CASSSRDRGDANEKLFF | TGTGCCAGCAGTTCCCGGGACAGGGGCGATGCTAATGAAAAACTGTTTTTT
. | . | TRBJ2-7 | TRBV20-1 | CSARDSAGEIAYEQYF | TGCAGTGCTAGAGATTCGGCAGGGGAAATCGCCTACGAGCAGTACTTC
TRBD2 | few | TRBJ2-7 | TRBV7-2 | CASSETSGPYEQYF | TGTGCCAGTAGTGAGACTAGCGGGCCCTACGAGCAGTACTTC
. | few | TRBJ1-4 | TRBV7-2 | CASSLSRGGEKLFF | TGTGCCAGCAGCTTATCCCGGGGGGGCGAAAAACTGTTTTTT
. | . | TRBJ2-3 | TRBV7-2 | CASTDGSLDTQYF | TGTGCCAGCACGGACGGTTCCCTAGATACGCAGTATTTT
. | . | TRBJ1-6 | TRBV10-2 | CASSESGAVTLHF | TGCGCCAGCAGTGAGTCGGGAGCAGTCACCCTCCACTTT
. | . | TRBJ1-2 | TRBV25-1 | CASVKGGRNYGYTF | TGTGCCAGCGTAAAAGGGGGGCGCAACTATGGCTACACCTTC
. | . | TRBJ2-5 | TRBV20-1 | CSAREAGRKETQYF | TGCAGTGCTAGAGAGGCGGGCCGGAAAGAGACCCAGTACTTC
. | . | TRBJ1-4 | TRBV5-1 | CASSPEVHAEKLFF | TGCGCCAGCAGCCCTGAGGTACACGCTGAAAAACTGTTTTTT
. | . | TRBJ2-7 | TRBV11-3 | CASSLGMGVYEQYF | TGTGCCAGCAGCTTAGGGATGGGAGTCTACGAGCAGTACTTC
TRBD1 | once | TRBJ1-4 | TRBV12-5 | CASGLRGQLNEKLFF | TGTGCTAGTGGTTTGAGGGGACAGCTTAATGAAAAACTGTTTTTT
TRBD1 | . | TRBJ1-6 | TRBV9 | CASSPGGGSSPLHF | TGTGCCAGCAGCCCAGGGGGGGGTAGTTCACCCCTCCACTTT
. | . | TRBJ1-2 | TRBV5-1 | CASSFPNTGTLGYTF | TGCGCCAGCAGCTTTCCGAATACCGGGACTTTAGGCTACACCTTC
TRBD2 | . | TRBJ2-7 | TRBV29-1 | CSVAGTSYEQYF | TGCAGCGTTGCGGGGACTAGCTACGAGCAGTACTTC